One TCR beta chain is described in this entry. Its target is unknown. Method: immunoSEQ multiplex PCR; TCRdb's copy keeps in-frame clones and lacks some. The sample holds 55,000 to 80,000 clones, less than 90% seen once. The data originate from a study of neoadjuvant anti-PD-1 for oral cavity cancer. On the study more broadly: Around day 43, patients without progression received a fourth nivolumab dose before surgery.

Study-wide points: After neoadjuvant nivolumab, PBMC T cell clonality was significantly higher in non-responders than responders. Only a few patients per response group were TCR-analyzed; validation needed.

As to time point: after neoadjuvant nivolumab, at surgical resection. The V end lost 7 bases, the J end lost 7 bases, and 11 bases lay between the germline ends. There are 12 residues in the CDR3. Looked up from germline, CDR1 is LNHDA and CDR2 is SQIVND (reference sequence). The starting material was PBMCs, obtained after nivolumab (anti-PD-1) treatment. The chain recombines TRBV19 with TRBJ1-5, with unresolved D. The TCR originated in a person aged 35 to 85 with oral cavity squamous cell carcinoma. Written as DNA, the CDR3 is TGTGCCAGTACCCATTTAGGGCAGCCCCAGCATTTT. This encodes CASTHLGQPQHF. The full variable domain, in which reference TRBV19 and TRBJ1-5 provide the parts outside the CDR3, is DGGITQSPKYLFRKEGQNVTLSCEQNLNHDAMYWYRQDPGQGLRLIYYSQIVNDFQKGDIAEGYSVSREKKESFPLTVTSAQKNPTAFYLCASTHLGQPQHFGDGTRLSIL.